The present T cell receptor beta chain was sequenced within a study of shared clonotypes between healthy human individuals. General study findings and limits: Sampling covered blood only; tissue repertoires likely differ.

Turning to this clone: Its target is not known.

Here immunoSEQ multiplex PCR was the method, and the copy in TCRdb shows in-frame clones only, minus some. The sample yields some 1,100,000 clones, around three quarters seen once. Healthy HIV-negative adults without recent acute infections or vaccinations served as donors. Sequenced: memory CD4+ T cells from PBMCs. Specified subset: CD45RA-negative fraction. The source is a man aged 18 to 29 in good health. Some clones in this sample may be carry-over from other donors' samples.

CDR3 amino acids: CASSLDTGAGYGYTF. Here the CDR3 DNA reads TGTGCCAGCAGCTTGGACACAGGGGCGGGCTATGGCTACACCTTC. The gene calls are TRBV5-6 and TRBJ1-2; TRBD1 agrees at 7 bases. The CDR3 is made up of 15 amino acids. V lost 0 bases to trimming and J lost 4 bases; unmatched junction nucleotides: 6. From germline, CDR1 is SGHDT and CDR2 YYEEEE.